The T cell receptor beta chain described here comes from a study of T-cell reconstitution after alpha-beta-depleted transplantation in children. Trimming cost V 2 bases and J 2 bases, with 11 bases left between them. Germline V gene lookup returns CDR1 SGHRS and CDR2 YFSETQ. The length of the CDR3 is 15 residues. Regarding the study as a whole: Reported findings indicate that, about two months after transplant, alpha-beta T cells came from several hundred expanded clones, which were derived from non-depleted graft cells.

There are a few counts of this clonotype. The antigen is not known. The TCRbeta library was prepared with unique molecular identifiers. A single record per CDR3 protein comes from TCRdb applying MiXCR to the PCR reads. The sample consists of about 120,000 distinct CDR3 sequences, 20% to 25% of them appearing once. The clonotype comes from a male patient aged 2-15 years who had a stem cell transplant for chronic granulomatous disease, so the T cells may come from the graft donor. The sample was PBMCs, mostly from graft donor cells, taken 180 days after TCRalphabeta/CD19-depleted stem cell transplant. The V call is TRBV5-1, the J call TRBJ2-1, with D perhaps matching TRBD2 (6 bases). For the CDR3, the DNA is TGCGCCAGCAGCTTAGGAGGGAGCACCTACAATGAGCAGTTCTTC. Amino acids: CASSLGGSTYNEQFF.